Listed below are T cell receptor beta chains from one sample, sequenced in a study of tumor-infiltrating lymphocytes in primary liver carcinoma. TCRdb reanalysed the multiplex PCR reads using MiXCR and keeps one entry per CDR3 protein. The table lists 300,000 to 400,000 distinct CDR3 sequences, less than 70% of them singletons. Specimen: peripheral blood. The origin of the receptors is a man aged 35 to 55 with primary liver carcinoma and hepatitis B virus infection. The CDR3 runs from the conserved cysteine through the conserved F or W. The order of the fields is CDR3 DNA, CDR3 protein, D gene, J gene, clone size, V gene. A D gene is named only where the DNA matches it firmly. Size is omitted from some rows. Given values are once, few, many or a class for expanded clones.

TGCGCCAGCAGGACAGGTGGTGGCTACACCTTC	CASRTGGGYTF	-	TRBJ1-2	-	TRBV5-1
TGTACCACCCTAAGGGTACCGCCAGGGACCACCCCGTACAATGAGCAGTTCTTC	CTTLRVPPGTTPYNEQFF	-	TRBJ2-1	-	TRBV6-2/TRBV6-3
TGTGTCAGCAGACGTAGAGGGATCTACGAGCAGTACTTC	CVSRRRGIYEQYF	-	TRBJ2-7	-	TRBV11-2
TGCGCCAGCAGCTGGGAGACGACAGGTTCACCCCTCCACTTT	CASSWETTGSPLHF	-	TRBJ1-6	-	TRBV5-1
TGTGCCAGCAGCTTTGTCCTGGGGGACTCGGGGAATAAGCAGTTCTTC	CASSFVLGDSGNKQFF	-	TRBJ2-1	-	TRBV7-9
TGTGCCAGCACAATCCCCCGGACGGCGGGCTTGAACAGTGAAGATTTCTTT	CASTIPRTAGLNSEDFF	-	TRBJ1-1	-	TRBV6-1
TGTGCCAGCAGCTTGAGACAGGGGGCGTTGGACTATGGCTACACCTTC	CASSLRQGALDYGYTF	TRBD1	TRBJ1-2	-	TRBV5-5
TGTGCCAGAAGTTACCTGGGGCAGGGGTACGAGCAGTACTTC	CARSYLGQGYEQYF	-	TRBJ2-7	-	TRBV6-6
TGCGCCAGCAGCTTAGGTGGGAACACCGGGGAATTGTTATTT	CASSLGGNTGELLF	-	TRBJ2-2	-	TRBV11-3
TGTGCCAGTAGTATAAAGTATGGTCAGCAGCCCCAGCATTTT	CASSIKYGQQPQHF	-	TRBJ1-5	-	TRBV19
TGTGCCAGCAGCTTGGGGCCGCATCCGACCGGGAGTTTGGATACGCAGTATTTT	CASSLGPHPTGSLDTQYF	-	TRBJ2-3	-	TRBV5-4
TGTGCCAGCAGGCGACAGGGGGGAACTGAAGCTTTCTTT	CASRRQGGTEAFF	TRBD1	TRBJ1-1	many	TRBV12-3/TRBV12-4
TGCGCCAGCAGCCAGCGGCCCAGCGGGAGCCACAATGAGCAGTTCTTC	CASSQRPSGSHNEQFF	TRBD2	TRBJ2-1	few	TRBV4-1
TGTGCCAGCAGCTTAGCGGTCGAGTTAGCCAGAAACATTCAGCACTTC	CASSLAVELARNIQHF	-	TRBJ2-4	once	TRBV11-2
TGTGCCAGCAGGGTCACAACTAGCGGGAGGGCCATCACCGGGGAGCTGTTTTTT	CASRVTTSGRAITGELFF	TRBD2	TRBJ2-2	many	TRBV12-3/TRBV12-4
TGTGCCAGCAGCTTTAGTAACACTGAAGCTTTCTTT	CASSFSNTEAFF	-	TRBJ1-1	-	TRBV7-9
TGTGCCAGCGGCACCACCGGGACAGGGGGCTTGTACGAGCAGTACTTC	CASGTTGTGGLYEQYF	TRBD1	TRBJ2-7	-	TRBV12-3/TRBV12-4
TGTGCCAACAGTTACCTTAGCGGGAGAAAAAGCCGGCGCACAGATACGCAGTATTTT	CANSYLSGRKSRRTDTQYF	TRBD2	TRBJ2-3	-	TRBV6-6
TGCGCCAGCGGCTCCGGGACTAGCGGGAGGGATGAGCAGTTCTTC	CASGSGTSGRDEQFF	TRBD2	TRBJ2-1	-	TRBV5-1
TGTGCCAGCAGCTTAGTGATGGGGCTAGCGGGAGGGAGCTCCTACAATGAGCAGTTCTTC	CASSLVMGLAGGSSYNEQFF	TRBD2	TRBJ2-1	many	TRBV11-2
TGTGCCAGCAGTTACGGGACAGGGCATCAGCCCCAGCATTTT	CASSYGTGHQPQHF	TRBD1	TRBJ1-5	many	TRBV6-5
TGTGCCAGCAGGTTGGAAGGAGGAGGACTCCGGGAGACCAAGTACTTC	CASRLEGGGLRETKYF	-	TRBJ2-5	-	TRBV11-2
TGCAGCATGAGACAGGGGAAGGAAGGCTACACCTTC	CSMRQGKEGYTF	TRBD1	TRBJ1-2	once	TRBV29-1
TGTGCCAGCACTCCGGGACAGGGGGCTTGGGAGCAGTTCTTC	CASTPGQGAWEQFF	TRBD1	TRBJ2-1	-	TRBV11-2
TGTGCCAGCAGCAACACAGAAGAAGCTTTCTTT	CASSNTEEAFF	-	TRBJ1-1	many	TRBV4-2
TGTGCCAGCAGCTTAGGTGTCTACAATGAGCTGTTCTTC	CASSLGVYNELFF	-	TRBJ2-1	-	TRBV11-2
TGTGCCAGCAGCTCCCAAGGACGGTTCTATGGGCAGTTCTTC	CASSSQGRFYGQFF	-	TRBJ2-1	-	TRBV11-1
TGTGCCAGCAGGTTGGACTGGTCGGAGTACAATGAGCAGTTCTTC	CASRLDWSEYNEQFF	-	TRBJ2-1	-	TRBV11-2
TGTGCCAGCATCTCGAACCCGGATAGGGTCTACAATGAGCAGTTCTTC	CASISNPDRVYNEQFF	-	TRBJ2-1	-	TRBV11-2
TGTACCAGCAGCTTAGATGAGGGCCAAGTGTTCGGCGAGCAGTACTTC	CTSSLDEGQVFGEQYF	-	TRBJ2-7	few	TRBV11-2
TGTGCCTGGAACGAACAGGGGTGGGTCGGTGAGCAGTTCTTC	CAWNEQGWVGEQFF	TRBD1	TRBJ2-1	-	TRBV30
TGTGCCTGGAGCTCCTCGTGGAACCAAGAGACCCAGTACTTC	CAWSSSWNQETQYF	-	TRBJ2-5	-	TRBV30
TGTGCCATCAGTGAGCCTTACCCTGGGACCTTCACCGGGGAGCTGTTTTTT	CAISEPYPGTFTGELFF	-	TRBJ2-2	-	TRBV10-3
TGTGCCAGCAGTTTAGTGTTTTACGAGCAGTACTTC	CASSLVFYEQYF	-	TRBJ2-7	-	TRBV12-3/TRBV12-4
TGCGTCAGCAGCCAAGCAAACATGGGACTAGCGAGACGAGAGACCCAGTACTTC	CVSSQANMGLARRETQYF	TRBD2	TRBJ2-5	once	TRBV4-1
TGTGCCAGCAGCGAGCAGGCACCCAGCTCTGGAAACACCATATATTTT	CASSEQAPSSGNTIYF	-	TRBJ1-3	-	TRBV6-6
TGTGCCAGCAGCCCAGGGGTTCGCACCGGGGAGCTGTTTTTT	CASSPGVRTGELFF	-	TRBJ2-2	-	TRBV4-2
TGTGCCAGCAGCCCGACTAGCGGGATGCTATACTTC	CASSPTSGMLYF	TRBD2	TRBJ2-7	-	TRBV11-1
TGTGCCAGCAATTACTATGGGGATACGCAGCATTTT	CASNYYGDTQHF	-	TRBJ1-5	-	TRBV2
TGTGCCAGCAGCGAGATGGGGTATGGCTACACCTTC	CASSEMGYGYTF	-	TRBJ1-2	few	TRBV5-4
TGCAGCGTTGAATTACCCAAAGAGACCCTGTACTTC	CSVELPKETLYF	-	TRBJ2-5	-	TRBV29-1
TGCGCCAGCAGCCAAGATCCCGGGCAGGGACGCAATCAGCCCCAGCATTTT	CASSQDPGQGRNQPQHF	-	TRBJ1-5	many	TRBV4-1
TGTGACAGCAGTGGGCTCCCAGGGTCGAACACCGGGGAGCTGTTTTTT	CDSSGLPGSNTGELFF	-	TRBJ2-2	-	TRBV6-1
TGTGCCACGAGGAGAGCACCCGAGCAGTACTTC	CATRRAPEQYF	-	TRBJ2-7	-	TRBV28
TGTGCCAGCAGACCCGGGTGGTCCGGAGAGCGGTACTTC	CASRPGWSGERYF	-	TRBJ2-7	-	TRBV12-3/TRBV12-4
TGCGCCAGCAGCCAAGTCCCAGGGGGCTACTATGGCTACACCTTC	CASSQVPGGYYGYTF	TRBD1	TRBJ1-2	-	TRBV4-1
TGTGTCAGCAGCCAAGTCATATCCTACAATGAGCAATTCTTC	CVSSQVISYNEQFF	-	TRBJ2-1	-	TRBV4-2
TGCGGCGTTGAAGATTACAGGGGCTATGGCTACACCTTC	CGVEDYRGYGYTF	TRBD1	TRBJ1-2	-	TRBV29-1
TGTGCCAGCAGTATAGCGGGAGGGCCTTCAGATACGCAGTATTTT	CASSIAGGPSDTQYF	TRBD2	TRBJ2-3	few	TRBV28
TGTGCCAGCAGTTATTCGCTGTGCAATCAGCCCCAGTATTTT	CASSYSLCNQPQYF	-	TRBJ2-3	-	TRBV6-5
TGTGCCAGCAGCTTTGACAGGGGGCTTTCCTACAATGAGCAGTTCTTC	CASSFDRGLSYNEQFF	TRBD1	TRBJ2-1	-	TRBV5-4
TGTGCCTGGAGCACCAGGGACCACGAGCAGTACTTC	CAWSTRDHEQYF	-	TRBJ2-7	-	TRBV30
TGTGCCAGCAGTAGCGGGACAGGGGTCGAGCAGTACTTC	CASSSGTGVEQYF	TRBD1	TRBJ2-7	-	TRBV6-5
TGTGCCAGCAGCCTCTCAGAGGACGATACGCAGTATTTT	CASSLSEDDTQYF	-	TRBJ2-3	-	TRBV7-2
TGCGCCAGCAGCTCGAGGGACGCCCAAGAGGCCCAGTACTTT	CASSSRDAQEAQYF	-	TRBJ2-5	-	TRBV13
TGTGCCAGCAGCTTGGGGCGGGAAGGCTACAATGAGCAGTCGTTC	CASSLGREGYNEQSF	-	TRBJ2-1	-	TRBV11-1
TGCGCCATCAGCTTGAGTCTAGCGGTCTACGAGCAGTACTTC	CAISLSLAVYEQYF	TRBD2	TRBJ2-7	-	TRBV5-1
TGTGCCAGCAGTTCGGTCAGGAACTATGACTACACCTTC	CASSSVRNYDYTF	-	TRBJ1-2	-	TRBV11-2
TGTGCCAGCAGCTTGATGGGACAGGGGGCTCGGGATGAGCAGTTCTTC	CASSLMGQGARDEQFF	TRBD1	TRBJ2-1	many	TRBV5-5
TGTGCCATCAGTGGACTGTCTAGCGGGAGCTCCTACGAGCAGTACTTC	CAISGLSSGSSYEQYF	TRBD2	TRBJ2-7	-	TRBV10-3